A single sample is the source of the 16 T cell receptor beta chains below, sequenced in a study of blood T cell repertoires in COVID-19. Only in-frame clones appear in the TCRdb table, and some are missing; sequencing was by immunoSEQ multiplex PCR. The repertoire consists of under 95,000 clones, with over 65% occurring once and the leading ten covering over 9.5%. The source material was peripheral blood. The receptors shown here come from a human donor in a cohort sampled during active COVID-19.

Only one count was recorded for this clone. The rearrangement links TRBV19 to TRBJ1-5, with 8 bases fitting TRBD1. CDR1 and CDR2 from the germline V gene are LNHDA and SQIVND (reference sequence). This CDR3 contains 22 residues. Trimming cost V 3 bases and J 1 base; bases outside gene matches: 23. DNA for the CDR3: TGTGCCAGTAGTATTATCAGGGGAATTGGACAGGGCAGGCGGGAGAGCAATCAGCCCCAGCATTTT. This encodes CASSIIRGIGQGRRESNQPQHF.

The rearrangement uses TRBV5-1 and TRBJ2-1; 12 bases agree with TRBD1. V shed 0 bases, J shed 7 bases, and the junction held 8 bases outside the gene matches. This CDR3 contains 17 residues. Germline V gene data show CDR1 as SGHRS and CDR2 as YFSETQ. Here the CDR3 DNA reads TGCGCCAGCAGCTTGGAAAGGGGACAGGGGGCGTTAAATGAGCAGTTCTTC. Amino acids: CASSLERGQGALNEQFF.

The CDR3 here is CASSDGQGGEKLFF. The CDR3, as DNA: TGTGCCAGCAGTGATGGACAGGGGGGTGAAAAACTGTTTTTT. The chain employs TRBV25-1 and TRBJ1-4, with TRBD1 matching over 10 bases. Germline CDR1 is MGHDK and CDR2 is SYGVNS. This CDR3 has 14 amino acids. Trimming removed 3 bases from V and 7 bases from J; junction bases left unmatched: 2.

The CDR3 nucleotides read TGTGCCAGCAGCCTTAGTGTAGAGACCCAGTACTTC. Translation gives CASSLSVETQYF. The chain carries TRBV7-8 and TRBJ2-5; D not certain. V lost 5 bases and J 4 bases, leaving 8 bases between the germline ends. This CDR3 comprises 12 residues. Per germline, CDR1 SGHVS and CDR2 FQNEAQ.

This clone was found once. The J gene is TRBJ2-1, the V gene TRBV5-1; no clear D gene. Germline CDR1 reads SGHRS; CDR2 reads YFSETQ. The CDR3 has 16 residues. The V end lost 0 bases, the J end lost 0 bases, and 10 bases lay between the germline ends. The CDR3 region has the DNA TGCGCCAGCAGCTTGGCGCAGGCGAGCTCCTACAATGAGCAGTTCTTC. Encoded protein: CASSLAQASSYNEQFF.

The CDR3 bases are TGTGCCAGCAGCTTATCCCGGGAGCACTCCTACGAGCAGTACTTC. It encodes CASSLSREHSYEQYF. This rearrangement joins TRBV7-2 to TRBJ2-7, with D perhaps TRBD2 (6 bases). Trimming took 2 bases from V and 0 from J, leaving 11 bases between them. There are 15 residues in the CDR3. Germline CDR1 is SGHTA and CDR2 is FQGNSA.

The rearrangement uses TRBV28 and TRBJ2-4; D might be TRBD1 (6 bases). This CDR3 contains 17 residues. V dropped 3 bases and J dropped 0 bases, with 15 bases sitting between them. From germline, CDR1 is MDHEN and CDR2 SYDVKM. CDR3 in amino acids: CASSFSGAPVAKNIQYF. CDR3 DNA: TGTGCCAGCAGTTTTTCAGGGGCGCCTGTAGCCAAAAACATTCAGTACTTC. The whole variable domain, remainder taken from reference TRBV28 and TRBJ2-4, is DVKVTQSSRYLVKRTGEKVFLECVQDMDHENMFWYRQDPGLGLRLIYFSYDVKMKEKGDIPEGYSVSREKKERFSLILESASTNQTSMYLCASSFSGAPVAKNIQYFGAGTRLSVL.

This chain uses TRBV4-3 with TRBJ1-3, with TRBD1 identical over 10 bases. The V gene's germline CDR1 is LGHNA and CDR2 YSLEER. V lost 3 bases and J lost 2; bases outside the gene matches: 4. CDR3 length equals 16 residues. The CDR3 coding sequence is TGCGCCAGCAGCCAGGGTGGACAGGGGGCTGGAAACACCATATATTTT. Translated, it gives CASSQGGQGAGNTIYF.

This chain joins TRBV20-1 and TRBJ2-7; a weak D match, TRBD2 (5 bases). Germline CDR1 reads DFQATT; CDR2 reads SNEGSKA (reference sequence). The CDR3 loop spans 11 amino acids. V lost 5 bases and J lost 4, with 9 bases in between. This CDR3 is CSAVRTYEQYF. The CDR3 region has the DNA TGCAGTGCTGTCCGGACTTACGAGCAGTACTTC.

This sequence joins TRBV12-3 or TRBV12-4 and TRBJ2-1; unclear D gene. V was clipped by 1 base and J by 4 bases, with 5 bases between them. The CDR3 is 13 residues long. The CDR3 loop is CASSLGQYNEQFF. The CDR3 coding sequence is TGTGCCAGCAGTTTAGGTCAGTACAATGAGCAGTTCTTC.

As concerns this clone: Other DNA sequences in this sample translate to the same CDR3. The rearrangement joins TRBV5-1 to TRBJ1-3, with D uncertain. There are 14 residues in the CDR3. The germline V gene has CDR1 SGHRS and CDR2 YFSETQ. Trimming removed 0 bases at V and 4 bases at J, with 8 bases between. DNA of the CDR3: TGCGCCAGCAGCTTGGCGGGTTCAGGAAACACCATATATTTT. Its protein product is CASSLAGSGNTIYF.

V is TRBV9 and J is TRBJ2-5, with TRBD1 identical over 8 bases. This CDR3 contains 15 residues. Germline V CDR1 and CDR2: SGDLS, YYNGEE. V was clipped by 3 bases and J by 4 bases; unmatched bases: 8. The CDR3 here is CASSGGTGRRETQYF. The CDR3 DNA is TGTGCCAGCAGCGGAGGGACAGGTCGACGAGAGACCCAGTACTTC.

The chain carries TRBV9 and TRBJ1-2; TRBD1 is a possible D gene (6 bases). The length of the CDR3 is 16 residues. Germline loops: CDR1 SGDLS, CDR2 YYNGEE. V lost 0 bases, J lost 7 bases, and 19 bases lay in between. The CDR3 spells CASSVAESGGQGGYTF. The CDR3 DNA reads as TGTGCCAGCAGCGTAGCAGAGTCCGGGGGGCAAGGTGGCTACACCTTC. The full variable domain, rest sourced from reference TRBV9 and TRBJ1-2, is DSGVTQTPKHLITATGQRVTLRCSPRSGDLSVYWYQQSLDQGLQFLIQYYNGEERAKGNILERFSAQQFPDLHSELNLSSLELGDSALYFCASSVAESGGQGGYTFGSGTRLTVV.

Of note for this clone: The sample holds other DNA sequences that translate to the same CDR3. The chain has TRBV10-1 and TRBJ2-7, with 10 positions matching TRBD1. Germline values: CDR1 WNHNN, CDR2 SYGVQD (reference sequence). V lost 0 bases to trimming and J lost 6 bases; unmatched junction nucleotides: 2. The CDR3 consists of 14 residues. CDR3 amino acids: CASSESTGGSEQYF. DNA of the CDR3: TGCGCCAGCAGTGAGTCGACAGGGGGCTCCGAGCAGTACTTC.

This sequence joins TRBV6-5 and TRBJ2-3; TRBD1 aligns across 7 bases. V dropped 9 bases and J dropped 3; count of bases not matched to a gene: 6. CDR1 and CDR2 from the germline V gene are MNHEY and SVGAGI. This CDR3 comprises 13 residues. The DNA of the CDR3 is TGTGCCAGTAACAGGGGTGTAACAGATACGCAGTATTTT. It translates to CASNRGVTDTQYF.

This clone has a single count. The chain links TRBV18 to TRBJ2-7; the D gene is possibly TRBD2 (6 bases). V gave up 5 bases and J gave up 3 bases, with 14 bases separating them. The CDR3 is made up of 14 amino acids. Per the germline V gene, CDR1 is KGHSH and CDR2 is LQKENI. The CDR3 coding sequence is TGTGCCAGCTCAGCGGCCGGGGGAAGCTACGAGCAGTACTTC. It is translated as CASSAAGGSYEQYF.